This T cell receptor (beta chain) was sequenced during a study of T cells after yellow fever vaccination. TCRdb recomputed calls from the 5' RACE reads with MiXCR, one row per CDR3 protein. In the table there are hundreds of thousands of distinct CDR3 sequences, approximately 13% of which are singletons. To note about this clonotype: The target antigen is unknown.

Study-wide points: The booster response re-showed most primary clones: 96% CD4, roughly 91% CD8.

The germline V and J ends were trimmed by 8 bases and 15 bases, with 20 bases remaining between them. This CDR3 has 12 amino acids. The sample in question was PBMCs, obtained on the day of the yellow fever booster vaccination. This receptor was identified in a man aged 25-45 years who received the YFV17D yellow fever vaccine. J is TRBJ2-1 and V is TRBV12-3 or TRBV12-4; D call uncertain. The CDR3 reads CASQRVEAGPFF. The CDR3 DNA follows: TGTGCCAGCCAGCGAGTTGAGGCAGGCCCGTTCTTC.